These T cell receptor beta chains were read from a single sample in a study of cytomegalovirus exposure and HLA in healthy donors. Produced via immunoSEQ multiplex PCR; TCRdb's table is partial and in-frame only. This table holds roughly 120,000 clones, approximately 88% found once. Specimen: PBMCs. The receptors shown here come from a man aged 18-30 years in good health and CMV-seronegative. Each CDR3 is given with its conserved first and last residue. A D gene is named only where the DNA matches it firmly. Clone size is stated in some rows and not others, as once, few, many or a class when expanded.

v_gene	j_gene	abundance	d_gene	CDR3aa	CDR3nt
TRBV20-1	TRBJ1-1	once	-	CSLLGELKAFF	TGCAGTTTGTTGGGAGAACTCAAAGCTTTCTTT
TRBV5-1	TRBJ2-7	-	TRBD1	CASSTGTGYEQYF	TGCGCCAGCAGCACCGGGACAGGGTACGAGCAGTACTTC
TRBV2	TRBJ2-6	-	-	CASIRTASGANVLTF	TGTGCCAGCATTCGAACAGCCTCTGGGGCCAACGTCCTGACTTTC
TRBV10-1	TRBJ2-2	-	-	CASGRMTGGELFF	TGCGCCAGCGGGAGGATGACGGGCGGGGAGCTGTTTTTT
TRBV6-1	TRBJ1-1	-	-	CASSGIDPGPEAFF	TGTGCCAGCAGCGGAATTGATCCGGGTCCCGAAGCTTTCTTT
TRBV15	TRBJ1-5	-	TRBD1	CATSRDRQGGQPQHF	TGTGCCACCAGCAGAGATCGACAGGGAGGTCAGCCCCAGCATTTT
TRBV19	TRBJ1-5	few	-	CASSLPGERQPQHF	TGTGCCAGTAGTTTGCCAGGGGAACGGCAGCCCCAGCATTTT
TRBV7-2	TRBJ2-3	-	-	CASSSTFADTQYF	TGTGCCAGCAGCTCCACATTTGCAGATACGCAGTATTTT
TRBV28	TRBJ1-2	-	-	CASSYGQTNYGYTF	TGTGCCAGCAGTTACGGACAAACTAACTATGGCTACACCTTC
TRBV28	TRBJ1-2	-	-	CASAGANYGYTF	TGTGCCAGCGCAGGGGCTAACTATGGCTACACCTTC
TRBV6-5	TRBJ1-5	-	-	CASSKGGSNQPQHF	TGTGCCAGCAGCAAGGGGGGGTCCAATCAGCCCCAGCATTTT
TRBV5-1	TRBJ2-1	-	TRBD1	CASSLASGTGVGEQFF	TGCGCCAGCAGCTTGGCCTCCGGGACAGGGGTAGGAGAGCAGTTCTTC
TRBV28	TRBJ2-7	-	TRBD2	CASSLGLAGSYEQYF	TGTGCCAGCAGTTTAGGGCTAGCGGGCTCCTACGAGCAGTACTTC
TRBV4-3	TRBJ2-1	-	-	CASSQGRFDSYNEQFF	TGCGCCAGCAGCCAAGGTCGGTTTGACTCCTACAATGAGCAGTTCTTC
TRBV19	TRBJ1-2	-	TRBD1	CASSTGTGMYGYTF	TGTGCCAGTAGCACCGGGACAGGGATGTATGGCTACACCTTC
TRBV30	TRBJ2-1	-	TRBD2	CAWSGLAGGVGQFF	TGTGCCTGGAGCGGACTAGCGGGGGGTGTGGGGCAGTTCTTC
TRBV27	TRBJ2-2	-	TRBD1	CASSVTGTEVTGELFF	TGTGCCAGCAGTGTTACCGGGACAGAAGTGACCGGGGAGCTGTTTTTT
TRBV27	TRBJ2-1	-	-	CATGSYNEQFF	TGTGCCACGGGGAGTTACAATGAGCAGTTCTTC
TRBV19	TRBJ1-5	-	-	CASSIRQDNQPQHF	TGTGCCAGTAGTATACGACAAGATAATCAGCCCCAGCATTTT
TRBV29-1	TRBJ1-2	-	TRBD1	CSAFSGTGYGYTF	TGCAGCGCTTTCTCCGGGACAGGTTATGGCTACACCTTC
TRBV18	TRBJ1-6	-	-	CASSPRAPSSYNSPLHF	TGTGCCAGCTCACCACGGGCCCCAAGCTCCTATAATTCACCCCTCCACTTT
TRBV6-5	TRBJ1-1	once	-	CASRIGGNTEAFF	TGTGCCAGCAGGATAGGGGGGAACACTGAAGCTTTCTTT